A selection of T cell receptor beta chains follows, all from one sample in a study of T cell responses to AZD1222 COVID-19 vaccine. TCRdb keeps only in-frame clones here, not all; method: immunoSEQ multiplex PCR. The sample has about 130,000 clones; 89% are singletons. Sequencing used peripheral blood, obtained 28 days after the second AZD1222 dose. The receptors here all came from an adult who received the AZD1222 COVID-19 vaccine. Both conserved end residues are part of each CDR3. The D gene is left open where the match is weak. Part of the rows lack a size; the others show once, few, many or a class for expanded clones.

abundance: NA; d_gene: NA; v_gene: TRBV7-7; j_gene: TRBJ2-1; CDR3nt: TGTGCTAGCAGCTTACAACTGAACTCCTACAATGAGCAGTTCTTC; CDR3aa: CASSLQLNSYNEQFF
abundance: NA; d_gene: NA; v_gene: TRBV9; j_gene: TRBJ2-7; CDR3nt: TGTGCCAGCAGCGTAGCGGACGGCGCCTACGAGCAGTACTTC; CDR3aa: CASSVADGAYEQYF
abundance: once; d_gene: TRBD1; v_gene: TRBV27; j_gene: TRBJ1-6; CDR3nt: TGTGCCAGCAGTTTTACCGGGACAGGCTATAATTCACCCCTCCACTTT; CDR3aa: CASSFTGTGYNSPLHF
abundance: few; d_gene: NA; v_gene: TRBV30; j_gene: TRBJ1-4; CDR3nt: TGTGCCTGGAGTGAGGATGCCGAAAAACTGTTTTTT; CDR3aa: CAWSEDAEKLFF
abundance: large; d_gene: NA; v_gene: TRBV27; j_gene: TRBJ2-1; CDR3nt: TGTGCCAGCAGTTTGCCCCCGCGGACTGTACCCGGGAGACCTTACAATGAGCAGTTCTTC; CDR3aa: CASSLPPRTVPGRPYNEQFF
abundance: NA; d_gene: TRBD2; v_gene: TRBV27; j_gene: TRBJ2-7; CDR3nt: TGTGCCAGCAGCCCCTTAGCGGGAGTTGGTTACGAGCAGTACTTC; CDR3aa: CASSPLAGVGYEQYF
abundance: NA; d_gene: TRBD1; v_gene: TRBV11-2; j_gene: TRBJ2-1; CDR3nt: TGTGCCAGCAGCGGCCGGGCCGGGACAGGGAGAGACAATGAGCAGTTCTTC; CDR3aa: CASSGRAGTGRDNEQFF
abundance: NA; d_gene: TRBD1; v_gene: TRBV6-5; j_gene: TRBJ1-5; CDR3nt: TGTGCCAGCAGGGGACAGGACAATCAGCCCCAGCATTTT; CDR3aa: CASRGQDNQPQHF
abundance: NA; d_gene: NA; v_gene: TRBV30; j_gene: TRBJ1-1; CDR3nt: TGTGCCTGGAGTGTGCAGGGCGAAACTGAAGCTTTCTTT; CDR3aa: CAWSVQGETEAFF
abundance: NA; d_gene: NA; v_gene: TRBV11-2; j_gene: TRBJ1-2; CDR3nt: TGTGCCAGCAGCCCGGACATGGCGGATGGCTACACCTTC; CDR3aa: CASSPDMADGYTF
abundance: NA; d_gene: NA; v_gene: TRBV3-1/TRBV3-2; j_gene: TRBJ2-2; CDR3nt: TGTGCCAGCAGCCAAGATCTCCCGAGCTTAGGGGAGCTGTTTTTT; CDR3aa: CASSQDLPSLGELFF
abundance: NA; d_gene: NA; v_gene: TRBV7-2; j_gene: TRBJ1-2; CDR3nt: TGTGCCAGCAGCTTAATCAGTTATGGCTACACCTTC; CDR3aa: CASSLISYGYTF
abundance: NA; d_gene: NA; v_gene: TRBV19; j_gene: TRBJ2-6; CDR3nt: TGTGCCAGTAGTATAGGCCTAGGAGTCTCTGGGGCCAACGTCCTGACTTTC; CDR3aa: CASSIGLGVSGANVLTF
abundance: NA; d_gene: TRBD1; v_gene: TRBV6-5; j_gene: TRBJ1-1; CDR3nt: TGTGCCAGCAGCGTATCACAGGGGCCAACTGAAGCTTTCTTT; CDR3aa: CASSVSQGPTEAFF
abundance: NA; d_gene: NA; v_gene: TRBV10-1; j_gene: TRBJ1-3; CDR3nt: TGCGCCAGCAGTGAAGGATTGAGCTCTGGAAACACCATATATTTT; CDR3aa: CASSEGLSSGNTIYF
abundance: NA; d_gene: NA; v_gene: TRBV30; j_gene: TRBJ1-5; CDR3nt: TGTGCCTGGAACACGGGATTCGGAAGCAATCAGCCCCAGCATTTT; CDR3aa: CAWNTGFGSNQPQHF
abundance: once; d_gene: TRBD1; v_gene: TRBV27; j_gene: TRBJ1-4; CDR3nt: TGTGCCAGCAGTTGGACAGGAGGATCAAATGAAAAACTGTTTTTT; CDR3aa: CASSWTGGSNEKLFF
abundance: once; d_gene: NA; v_gene: TRBV7-8; j_gene: TRBJ2-5; CDR3nt: TGTGCCAGCAGCTTAGGCGGAGGCGGTGGGGAGACCCAGTACTTC; CDR3aa: CASSLGGGGGETQYF
abundance: NA; d_gene: NA; v_gene: TRBV2; j_gene: TRBJ2-1; CDR3nt: TGTGCCAGCTCTGTGGAGAGCTCCTACAATGAGCAGTTCTTC; CDR3aa: CASSVESSYNEQFF
abundance: NA; d_gene: NA; v_gene: TRBV19; j_gene: TRBJ2-7; CDR3nt: TGTGCCAGTAGTTCGGGACCAACGTTGTTTGAGGAGCAGTACTTC; CDR3aa: CASSSGPTLFEEQYF
abundance: NA; d_gene: NA; v_gene: TRBV30; j_gene: TRBJ1-4; CDR3nt: TGTGCCTGGAAACAGGGAGGGGCTAATGAAAAACTGTTTTTT; CDR3aa: CAWKQGGANEKLFF
abundance: NA; d_gene: TRBD1; v_gene: TRBV10-3; j_gene: TRBJ2-3; CDR3nt: TGTGCCATCAGACAGGGGTTGAGCACAGATACGCAGTATTTT; CDR3aa: CAIRQGLSTDTQYF
abundance: NA; d_gene: NA; v_gene: TRBV3-1/TRBV3-2; j_gene: TRBJ2-1; CDR3nt: TGTGCCAGCAGTTGGGGTGGAGTATACAATGAGCAGTTCTTC; CDR3aa: CASSWGGVYNEQFF
abundance: NA; d_gene: NA; v_gene: TRBV5-1; j_gene: TRBJ1-1; CDR3nt: TGCGCCAGCAGCTTGATAGCAGGCCCGAACACTGAAGCTTTCTTT; CDR3aa: CASSLIAGPNTEAFF
abundance: few; d_gene: NA; v_gene: TRBV13; j_gene: TRBJ2-2; CDR3nt: TGTGCCAGCAGCTTGGGACGGTACACCGGGGAGCTGTTTTTT; CDR3aa: CASSLGRYTGELFF
abundance: NA; d_gene: NA; v_gene: TRBV7-9; j_gene: TRBJ1-2; CDR3nt: TGTGCCAGCAGCCCCCGCATAGGGAACTATGGCTACACCTTC; CDR3aa: CASSPRIGNYGYTF
abundance: NA; d_gene: TRBD2; v_gene: TRBV7-2; j_gene: TRBJ2-3; CDR3nt: TGTGCCAGCACCCTAGGACTAGCGGGAGGGGTAGATACGCAGTATTTT; CDR3aa: CASTLGLAGGVDTQYF
abundance: NA; d_gene: TRBD1; v_gene: TRBV2; j_gene: TRBJ1-4; CDR3nt: TGTGCCAGCAGGGACAGGGGGCCAGAAAAACTGTTTTTT; CDR3aa: CASRDRGPEKLFF
abundance: once; d_gene: NA; v_gene: TRBV10-3; j_gene: TRBJ1-5; CDR3nt: TGTGCCATCAGTGAGTCTGAGGCAACGGGGGGGCAGCCCCAGCATTTT; CDR3aa: CAISESEATGGQPQHF
abundance: NA; d_gene: NA; v_gene: TRBV12-5; j_gene: TRBJ1-2; CDR3nt: TGTGCTAGTGGTTTGGTACCGGTAGGGATGAACTATGGCTACACCTTC; CDR3aa: CASGLVPVGMNYGYTF
abundance: few; d_gene: NA; v_gene: TRBV18; j_gene: TRBJ2-7; CDR3nt: TGTGCCAGCTCACGGGACTTTTTAGCGGCGGGCTACGAGCAGTACTTC; CDR3aa: CASSRDFLAAGYEQYF
abundance: NA; d_gene: NA; v_gene: TRBV28; j_gene: TRBJ2-7; CDR3nt: TGTGCCAGCAGCCCTATCGCGGGAATCCGATCCTACGAGCAGTACTTC; CDR3aa: CASSPIAGIRSYEQYF
abundance: NA; d_gene: NA; v_gene: TRBV19; j_gene: TRBJ2-2; CDR3nt: TGTGCCACACTCGACAGAATCCTCACCGGGGAGCTGTTTTTT; CDR3aa: CATLDRILTGELFF
abundance: NA; d_gene: NA; v_gene: TRBV5-6; j_gene: TRBJ1-5; CDR3nt: TGTGCCAGCACCTTCGGGGGCAATCAGCCCCAGCATTTT; CDR3aa: CASTFGGNQPQHF
abundance: NA; d_gene: NA; v_gene: TRBV19; j_gene: TRBJ1-3; CDR3nt: TGTGCCAGTAGTATCGGCCCAGGACTATCCAACACCATATATTTT; CDR3aa: CASSIGPGLSNTIYF
abundance: NA; d_gene: NA; v_gene: TRBV27; j_gene: TRBJ2-3; CDR3nt: TGTGCCAGCAGTTCCTGGGGGGGCACAGATACGCAGTATTTT; CDR3aa: CASSSWGGTDTQYF
abundance: NA; d_gene: TRBD1; v_gene: TRBV18; j_gene: TRBJ1-4; CDR3nt: TGTGCCAGCTCACCGAGTTCGACAGGGGAAGAAAAACTGTTTTTT; CDR3aa: CASSPSSTGEEKLFF
abundance: NA; d_gene: NA; v_gene: TRBV10-1; j_gene: TRBJ1-2; CDR3nt: TGCGCCAGCAGTGGGACTCGGTATGGCTACACCTTC; CDR3aa: CASSGTRYGYTF
abundance: NA; d_gene: NA; v_gene: TRBV12-3/TRBV12-4; j_gene: TRBJ1-1; CDR3nt: TGTGCCAGCAGTTGGTCAGCTAGGACTGAAGCTTTCTTT; CDR3aa: CASSWSARTEAFF
abundance: NA; d_gene: TRBD2; v_gene: TRBV3-1/TRBV3-2; j_gene: TRBJ2-3; CDR3nt: TGTGCCAGCAGCCAACCAGCGGGGGGGCGAACAGATACGCAGTATTTT; CDR3aa: CASSQPAGGRTDTQYF
abundance: NA; d_gene: TRBD1; v_gene: TRBV29-1; j_gene: TRBJ1-1; CDR3nt: TGCAGCCCTGAACGGACAGGTTTTAACACTGAAGCTTTCTTT; CDR3aa: CSPERTGFNTEAFF
abundance: NA; d_gene: NA; v_gene: TRBV23-1; j_gene: TRBJ2-7; CDR3nt: TGCGCCAGCAGCTTAACGGTCACCAGCCACGAGCAGTACTTC; CDR3aa: CASSLTVTSHEQYF
abundance: once; d_gene: NA; v_gene: TRBV5-4; j_gene: TRBJ2-1; CDR3nt: TGTGCCAGCAGCTTGGCCGCAGCTTACAATGAGCAGTTCTTC; CDR3aa: CASSLAAAYNEQFF
abundance: NA; d_gene: TRBD2; v_gene: TRBV6-5; j_gene: TRBJ2-1; CDR3nt: TGTGCCAGCAGTTACTCCGGACTAGCGGGGGGCCCCCAGTTCTTC; CDR3aa: CASSYSGLAGGPQFF
abundance: few; d_gene: NA; v_gene: TRBV30; j_gene: TRBJ1-4; CDR3nt: TGTGCCTGGAATTTAGCTTGGCAAGAAAAACTGTTTTTT; CDR3aa: CAWNLAWQEKLFF
abundance: NA; d_gene: NA; v_gene: TRBV30; j_gene: TRBJ2-7; CDR3nt: TGTGCCTGGAGCTTGTCCATACAGTACGAGCAGTACTTC; CDR3aa: CAWSLSIQYEQYF
abundance: NA; d_gene: NA; v_gene: TRBV5-1; j_gene: TRBJ2-2; CDR3nt: TGCGCCAGCAGCTGGACCACGCGGACCCCCGCCGGGGAGCTGTTTTTT; CDR3aa: CASSWTTRTPAGELFF
abundance: NA; d_gene: NA; v_gene: TRBV7-9; j_gene: TRBJ1-1; CDR3nt: TGTGCCAGCAGCTTAAGGGGTTCCAGCACTGAAGCTTTCTTT; CDR3aa: CASSLRGSSTEAFF
abundance: NA; d_gene: NA; v_gene: TRBV7-9; j_gene: TRBJ2-6; CDR3nt: TGTGCCAGCAGCCCATCAGGGGCTGGGGCCAACGTCCTGACTTTC; CDR3aa: CASSPSGAGANVLTF
abundance: NA; d_gene: TRBD2; v_gene: TRBV19; j_gene: TRBJ2-7; CDR3nt: TGTGCCAGTAGTTCGGGACTAGCGGGGGCCCCCTACGAGCAGTACTTC; CDR3aa: CASSSGLAGAPYEQYF
abundance: NA; d_gene: NA; v_gene: TRBV27; j_gene: TRBJ1-6; CDR3nt: TGTGCCAGCAGTTTGAGGAATTCACCCCTCCACTTT; CDR3aa: CASSLRNSPLHF
abundance: NA; d_gene: NA; v_gene: TRBV10-1; j_gene: TRBJ1-6; CDR3nt: TGCGCCAGCAGTGAGTACGACCGACGGTCACCCCTCCACTTT; CDR3aa: CASSEYDRRSPLHF
abundance: NA; d_gene: TRBD1; v_gene: TRBV11-3; j_gene: TRBJ2-4; CDR3nt: TGTGCCAGCAGCGGACCCGGACAGGGGGAAGCCAAAAACATTCAGTACTTC; CDR3aa: CASSGPGQGEAKNIQYF
abundance: NA; d_gene: TRBD1; v_gene: TRBV15; j_gene: TRBJ1-5; CDR3nt: TGTGCCACCAGCAAACAGGGGGAGCAGCCCCAGCATTTT; CDR3aa: CATSKQGEQPQHF